These 16 T cell receptor beta chains were sequenced from one sample in a study of human T cells and chemical hapten exposure. Sample time point: patch test 1, 2 weeks after DPC sensitization. Treatment of the sample: therapeutic diphenylcyclopropenone sensitization with weekly scalp DPC. Using its own MiXCR run on the RACE reads, TCRdb lists one record per CDR3 protein. The sample contains 90,000 to 120,000 distinct CDR3 sequences, 9.5% to 11% of which appear only once. Sequencing was performed on whole blood, taken in connection with sensitization to the hapten diphenylcyclopropenone (DPC). The receptors derive from a woman in her 40s with alopecia areata. Some clones in this sample may be carry-over from other donors' samples.

This clonotype was observed many times. This chain joins TRBV24-1 and TRBJ2-1; D is unresolved. Germline CDR1 and CDR2: KGHDR and SFDVKD. CDR3 size: 13 residues. With 5 bases removed from V and 3 bases from J, the gap between germline ends came to 7 bases. CDR3 loop: CATSVGNYNEQFF. CDR3 bases: TGTGCCACCAGTGTCGGCAACTACAATGAGCAGTTCTTC.

This clonotype was seen a few times. This chain uses TRBV7-2 with TRBJ1-4; D is uncertain. This CDR3 region has 13 residues. CDR1 and CDR2 from the germline V gene are SGHTA and FQGNSA. The germline V and J ends were trimmed by 11 bases and 3 bases, with 13 bases remaining between them. The CDR3 DNA reads as TGTGCCTCTCGCCGGGCTGCTAATGAAAAACTGTTTTTT. Amino acid sequence: CASRRAANEKLFF. The complete variable domain, with remaining parts taken from reference TRBV7-2 and TRBJ1-4, reads GAGVSQSPSNKVTEKGKDVELRCDPISGHTALYWYRQSLGQGLEFLIYFQGNSAPDKSGLPSDRFSAERTGGSVSTLTIQRTQQEDSAVYLCASRRAANEKLFFGSGTQLSVL.

This clonotype was detected ten times or more. The chain combines TRBV6-6 with TRBJ1-1; no reliable D call. This CDR3 is built from 13 residues. CDR1 and CDR2 from the germline V gene are MNHNY and SVGAGI (reference sequence). V lost 0 bases and J lost 3, with 5 bases in between. DNA for the CDR3: TGTGCCAGCAGTTACTCCTGGGACACTGAAGCTTTCTTT. This sequence encodes CASSYSWDTEAFF.

This chain joins TRBV7-8 and TRBJ1-1; the D gene is possibly TRBD1 (5 bases). CDR1 SGHVS and CDR2 FQNEAQ come from the germline V gene. The CDR3 covers 15 residues. Trimming stripped 3 bases from V and 1 base from J, with 12 bases between. The CDR3 loop reads CASSLAGPSNTEAFF. CDR3 nucleotides: TGTGCCAGCAGCTTGGCGGGACCGTCGAACACTGAAGCTTTCTTT.

This clonotype was recorded many times. The CDR3 DNA reads TGTGCCAGCAGCGCTGACCGGGACAGGTCCTACGAGCAGTACTTC. It encodes CASSADRDRSYEQYF. The chain links TRBV9 to TRBJ2-7; 8 bases are a match to TRBD1. There are 15 residues in the CDR3. Trimming at V came to 3 bases and at J to 1 base, leaving 6 bases not matched to a gene. Germline CDR1 reads SGDLS; CDR2 reads YYNGEE.

This clonotype has a handful of counts. The chain employs TRBV19 and TRBJ2-5; TRBD1 agrees at 7 bases. The CDR3 length is 14 residues. V shed 4 bases, J shed 1 base, and the junction held 3 bases outside the gene matches. Germline CDR1 reads LNHDA; CDR2 reads SQIVND (reference sequence). The CDR3 loop is CASSKRDSQETQYF. CDR3 DNA sequence: TGTGCCAGTAGTAAACGGGACAGCCAAGAGACCCAGTACTTC. The full variable domain, with the rest looked up from reference TRBV19 and TRBJ2-5, is DGGITQSPKYLFRKEGQNVTLSCEQNLNHDAMYWYRQDPGQGLRLIYYSQIVNDFQKGDIAEGYSVSREKKESFPLTVTSAQKNPTAFYLCASSKRDSQETQYFGPGTRLLVL.

This clonotype showed up many times. CDR3 region: CASSQEGGSVASGGSTDTQYF. CDR3 DNA sequence: TGCGCCAGCAGCCAAGAAGGGGGGTCGGTGGCTAGCGGGGGGTCTACAGATACGCAGTATTTT. V usage is TRBV4-3 and J usage is TRBJ2-3, with 11 bases fitting TRBD2. The CDR3 totals 21 residues. Germline CDR1 reads LGHNA; CDR2 reads YSLEER. V shed 0 bases, J shed 3 bases, and the junction held 17 bases outside the gene matches.

This clonotype was recorded a few times. The V gene is TRBV19, the J gene TRBJ1-1; D unresolved. V gave up 6 bases and J gave up 1 base, with 18 bases separating them. Germline V CDR1 and CDR2: LNHDA, SQIVND (reference sequence). The CDR3 has 16 amino acids. The CDR3 region has the DNA TGTGCCAGTAGAGTATCCCTTCCACAGACGAACACTGAAGCTTTCTTT. Amino acids: CASRVSLPQTNTEAFF.

In this sample, this clonotype turned up many times. This chain links TRBV7-2 with TRBJ1-1; no firm D call. The germline V gene encodes CDR1 SGHTA and CDR2 FQGNSA. This CDR3 has 11 residues. Trimming stripped 5 bases from V and 11 bases from J, with 12 bases between. CDR3 sequence: CASSPSNPAFF. CDR3 nucleotide sequence: TGTGCCAGCAGCCCCTCTAACCCGGCTTTCTTT.

This clonotype was observed a handful of times. The CDR3 spells CSARGGTVTEAFF. DNA of the CDR3: TGCAGTGCTAGAGGGGGGACAGTCACTGAAGCTTTCTTT. The chain carries TRBV20-1 and TRBJ1-1, with TRBD1 identical over 7 bases. This CDR3 is 13 amino acids long. CDR1 is DFQATT, CDR2 SNEGSKA, per germline (reference sequence). J lost 4 bases, V lost 1 base, and 3 bases had no gene match.

This clonotype was seen at least ten times. The V call is TRBV7-3, the J call TRBJ1-6; perhaps TRBD1 as D (6 bases). V was pared by 5 bases and J by 7 bases, with 9 bases between. This CDR3 is built from 13 residues. Looked up from germline, CDR1 is SGHTA and CDR2 is FQGTGA. The CDR3 nucleotides are TGTGCCAGCAGCCCCGGGACAAATTCACCCCTCCACTTT. Protein sequence: CASSPGTNSPLHF. The full variable domain, its missing parts supplied by reference TRBV7-3 and TRBJ1-6, is GAGVSQTPSNKVTEKGKYVELRCDPISGHTALYWYRQSLGQGPEFLIYFQGTGAADDSGLPNDRFFAVRPEGSVSTLKIQRTERGDSAVYLCASSPGTNSPLHFGNGTRLTVT.

At least ten counts were recorded for this clonotype. The rearrangement uses TRBV3-1 and TRBJ2-1; the D is unclear. Germline loops: CDR1 LGHDT, CDR2 YNNKEL (reference sequence). The CDR3 contains 18 residues. With 2 bases removed from V and 1 base from J, the gap between germline ends came to 18 bases. CDR3 in amino acids: CASSQFLIGGTSYNEQFF. The CDR3 DNA is TGTGCCAGCAGCCAATTCCTCATAGGCGGCACATCCTACAATGAGCAGTTCTTC.

This clonotype was seen at least ten times. The V and J genes are TRBV7-9 and TRBJ1-1, with 7 bases that match TRBD1. The germline CDR1 and CDR2 sequences are SEHNR and FQNEAQ (reference sequence). Trimming took 4 bases from V and 8 from J; bases not matched to a gene: 7. The CDR3 extends over 13 amino acids. CDR3 nucleotides: TGTGCCAGCAGCTCGACAGGGTACCAAGAAGCTTTCTTT. Protein: CASSSTGYQEAFF. Combining the CDR3 with reference TRBV7-9 and TRBJ1-1 gives the whole variable domain DTGVSQNPRHKITKRGQNVTFRCDPISEHNRLYWYRQTLGQGPEFLTYFQNEAQLEKSRLLSDRFSAERPKGSFSTLEIQRTEQGDSAMYLCASSSTGYQEAFFGQGTRLTVV.

The V and J genes are TRBV6-5 and TRBJ1-1, with D possibly TRBD1 on 5 matching bases. The V end was cut by 6 bases, the J end by 4 bases, with 18 bases between. The germline V gene has CDR1 MNHEY and CDR2 SVGAGI. This CDR3 comprises 15 residues. The CDR3 reads CASSPVKGWSTEAFF. In DNA, the CDR3 is TGTGCCAGCAGCCCCGTGAAGGGGTGGAGCACTGAAGCTTTCTTT.

This clonotype was observed a handful of times. V and J are TRBV20-1 and TRBJ2-7, with TRBD2 matching over 15 bases. Germline V gives CDR1 DFQATT, CDR2 SNEGSKA (reference sequence). Unmatched junction bases numbered 9, after V lost 6 bases and J lost 3 bases. The CDR3 sequence is 16 residues long. CDR3 nucleotides: TGCAGTGCCCCGGGACTAGCGGGAGGAAGCCTCTACGAGCAGTACTTC. It yields the protein CSAPGLAGGSLYEQYF.

This clonotype was seen only a few times. The chain joins TRBV19 to TRBJ2-6; D perhaps matches TRBD1 (6 bases). The V and J ends lost 8 bases and 4 bases respectively, with 12 bases between them. Germline CDR1 LNHDA, CDR2 SQIVND (reference sequence). The CDR3 length is 14 residues. Here the CDR3 reads CASRRTDGANVLTF. The CDR3 DNA sequence: TGTGCCAGTCGTCGGACAGACGGGGCCAACGTCCTGACTTTC.